The rows below give T cell receptor beta chains drawn from one sample of a study of shared clonotypes between healthy human individuals. Sequenced by immunoSEQ multiplex PCR; TCRdb stores in-frame clones only, minus some. The data show roughly 2.2 million clones, 85% to 95% seen once. The sequencing input was naive CD4+ T cells from PBMCs. The receptors stem from a man between 18 and 29 years old in good health. Some clones in this sample may be carry-over from other donors' samples. Each CDR3 is given with its conserved first and last residue.

j_call v_call cdr3_aa
TRBJ2-7 TRBV28 CASSRLPSTSYEQYF
TRBJ1-2 TRBV7-6 CASSLAQAGYGYTF
TRBJ2-7 TRBV11-1 CASSVLAQNYEQYF
TRBJ1-5 TRBV19 CASSVTGWNQPQHF
TRBJ2-2 TRBV7-3 CASSLVGENTGELFF
TRBJ1-1 TRBV6-6 CASTTQGLGTEAFF
TRBJ2-1 TRBV7-9 CASSRGLAGGRYEQFF
TRBJ1-1 TRBV13 CASTTGGAEAFF
TRBJ2-1 TRBV6-5 CASRWGLADYNEQFF
TRBJ1-2 TRBV14 CASSQVSGVDGYTF
TRBJ2-1 TRBV4-1 CASSQDLRASSYNEQFF
TRBJ1-5 TRBV2 CASSRRPPGQGYNQPQHF
TRBJ1-1 TRBV19 CASRTLGGSGTEAFF
TRBJ1-2 TRBV29-1 CSVPRGAGGYTF
TRBJ2-2 TRBV4-2 CASSQAPYGQGTGELFF
TRBJ1-5 TRBV28 CASGQGAGEQPQHF
TRBJ1-2 TRBV11-2 CASSLEVSFYGYTF
TRBJ1-6 TRBV7-9 CASSLRADLNSPLHF